Only a few counts were recorded for the clone carrying this T cell receptor (beta chain). These data belong to a study of PD-L1 blockade in urothelial cancer. CDR1 and CDR2 from the germline V gene are WSHSY and SAAADI. V dropped 0 bases and J dropped 3 bases, with 24 bases sitting between them. This CDR3 has 20 amino acids. Sequenced by immunoSEQ multiplex PCR; TCRdb stores in-frame clones only, minus some. The sample lists about 63,000 clones; about four fifths were seen once. This sample's time point: pretreatment peripheral blood. The clonotype was recovered from a man between 65 and 79 years old with urothelial cancer. This chain connects TRBV10-2 to TRBJ2-4; perhaps TRBD2 as D (6 bases). The sample in question was PBMCs, obtained around atezolizumab (anti-PD-L1) treatment. For the CDR3, the DNA is TGCGCCAGCAGTGAGTCGGGCCGGGGACTCACCCTGAGGGTCAAAAACATTCAGTACTTC. Amino acids: CASSESGRGLTLRVKNIQYF.